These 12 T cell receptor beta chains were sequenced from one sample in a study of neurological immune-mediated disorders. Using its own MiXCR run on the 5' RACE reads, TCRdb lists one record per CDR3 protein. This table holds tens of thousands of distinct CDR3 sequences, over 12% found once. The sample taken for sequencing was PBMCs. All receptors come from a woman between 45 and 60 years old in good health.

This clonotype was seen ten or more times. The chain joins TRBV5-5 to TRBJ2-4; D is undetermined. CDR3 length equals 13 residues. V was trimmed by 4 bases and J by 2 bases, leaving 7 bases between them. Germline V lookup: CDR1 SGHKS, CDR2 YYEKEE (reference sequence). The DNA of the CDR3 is TGTGCCAGCAGCGAGTGGTCCAAAAACATTCAGTACTTC. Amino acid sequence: CASSEWSKNIQYF.

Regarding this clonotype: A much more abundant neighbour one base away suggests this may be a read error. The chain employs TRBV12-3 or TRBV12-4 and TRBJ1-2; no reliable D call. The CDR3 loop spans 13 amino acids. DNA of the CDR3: TGTTCCAGCAGTAATCCATCGTGGCAGGGCTACACCTTC. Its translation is CSSSNPSWQGYTF.

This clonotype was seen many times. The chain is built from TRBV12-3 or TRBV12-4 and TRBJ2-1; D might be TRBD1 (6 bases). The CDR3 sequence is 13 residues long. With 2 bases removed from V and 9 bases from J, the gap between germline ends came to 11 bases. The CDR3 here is CASSLPQGTEQFF. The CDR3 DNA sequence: TGTGCCAGCAGTTTACCACAGGGTACTGAGCAGTTCTTC.

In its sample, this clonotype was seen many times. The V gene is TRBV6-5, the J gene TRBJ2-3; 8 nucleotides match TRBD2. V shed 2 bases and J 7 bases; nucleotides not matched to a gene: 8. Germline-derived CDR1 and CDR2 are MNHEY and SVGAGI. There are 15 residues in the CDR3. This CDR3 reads CASSYGTRGGNTQYF. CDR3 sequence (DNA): TGTGCCAGCAGTTACGGGACTAGGGGAGGAAATACGCAGTATTTT.

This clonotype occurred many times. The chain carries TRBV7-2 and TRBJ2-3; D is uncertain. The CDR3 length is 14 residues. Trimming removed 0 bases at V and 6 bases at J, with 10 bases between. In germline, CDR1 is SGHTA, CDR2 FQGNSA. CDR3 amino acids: CASSLAPSADTQYF. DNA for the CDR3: TGTGCCAGCAGCTTAGCCCCTTCAGCCGATACGCAGTATTTT.

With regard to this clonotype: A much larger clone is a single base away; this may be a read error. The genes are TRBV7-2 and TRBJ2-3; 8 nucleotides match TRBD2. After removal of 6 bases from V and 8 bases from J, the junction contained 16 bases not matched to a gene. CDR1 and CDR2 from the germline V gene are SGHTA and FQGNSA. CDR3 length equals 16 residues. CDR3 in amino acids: CASSRTGTRGMGTQYF. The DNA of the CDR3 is TGTGCCAGCAGTCGGACCGGGACTAGGGGGATGGGTACGCAGTATTTT.

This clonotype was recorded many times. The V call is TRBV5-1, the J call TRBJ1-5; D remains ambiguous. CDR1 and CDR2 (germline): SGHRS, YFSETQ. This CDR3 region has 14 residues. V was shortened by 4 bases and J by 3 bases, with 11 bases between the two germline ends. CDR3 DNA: TGCGCCAGCAGCCCGGACGGGCTCAATCAGCCCCAGCATTTT. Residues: CASSPDGLNQPQHF.

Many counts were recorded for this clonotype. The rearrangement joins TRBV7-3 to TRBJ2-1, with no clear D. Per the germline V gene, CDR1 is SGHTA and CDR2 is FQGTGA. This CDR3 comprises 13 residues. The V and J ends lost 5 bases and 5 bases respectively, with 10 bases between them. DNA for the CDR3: TGTGCCAGCAGCCCTAGGCCGGACAATGAGCAGTTCTTC. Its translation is CASSPRPDNEQFF.

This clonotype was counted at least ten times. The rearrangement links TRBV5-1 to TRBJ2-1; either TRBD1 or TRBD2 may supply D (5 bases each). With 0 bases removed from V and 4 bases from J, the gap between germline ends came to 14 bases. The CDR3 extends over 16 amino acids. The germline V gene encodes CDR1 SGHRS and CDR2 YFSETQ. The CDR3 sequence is CASSLGGGSGYNEQFF. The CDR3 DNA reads TGCGCCAGCAGCTTGGGGGGCGGTTCGGGGTACAATGAGCAGTTCTTC.

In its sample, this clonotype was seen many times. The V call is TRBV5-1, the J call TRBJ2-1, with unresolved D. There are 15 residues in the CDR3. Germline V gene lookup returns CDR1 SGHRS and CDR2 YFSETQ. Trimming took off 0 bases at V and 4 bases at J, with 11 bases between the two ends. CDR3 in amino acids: CASSLELAEYNEQFF. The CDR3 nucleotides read TGCGCCAGCAGCTTGGAATTAGCAGAATACAATGAGCAGTTCTTC.

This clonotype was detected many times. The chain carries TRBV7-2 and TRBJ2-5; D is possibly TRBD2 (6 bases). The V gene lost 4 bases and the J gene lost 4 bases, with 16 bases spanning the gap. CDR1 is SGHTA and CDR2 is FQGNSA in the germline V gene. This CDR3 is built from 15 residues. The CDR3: CASSSTLGGAETQYF. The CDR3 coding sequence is TGTGCCAGCAGCTCCACCCTAGGAGGGGCAGAGACCCAGTACTTC.

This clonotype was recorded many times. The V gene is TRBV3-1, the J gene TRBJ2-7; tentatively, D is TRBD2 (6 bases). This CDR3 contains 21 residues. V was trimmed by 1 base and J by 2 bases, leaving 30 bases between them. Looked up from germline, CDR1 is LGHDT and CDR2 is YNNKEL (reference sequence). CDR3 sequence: CASSQVLPERRSQRVPYEQYF. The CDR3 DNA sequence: TGTGCCAGCAGCCAAGTTTTACCCGAGCGGCGATCACAGCGGGTCCCCTACGAGCAGTACTTC.